Below, one TCR beta chain is given with its context. Its specific antigen is unknown. Base qualities are not provided; no much larger clone lies one nucleotide away. The CDR3 spans 14 residues, from the cysteine through the phenylalanine. CDR3 DNA only is kept here, 42 bases in frame from base 1. At the junction V is shortened by 8 bases and J by 4 bases; bases outside the gene matches: 10. Per the germline V gene (reference sequence), SEHNR is the CDR1 and FQNEAQ is the CDR2. The data derive from a study of T cells in localized non-small cell lung cancer (dated by TCRdb to about 2020). Turning to the overall study: Comparing tumors with uninvolved tumor-adjacent lungs, the study looked at the T cell repertoires of roughly 250 patients with early-stage NSCLC. The mean age of the NSCLC patients was about 62 years, with 120 to 150 men and 95 to 110 women. The cohort comprised roughly 230 treatment-naïve NSCLC patients with resected, localized lung tumors. Summary of the overall study and its limitations: Longer overall survival was associated with higher blood T cell density, whereas shorter survival was associated with higher adjacent-lung clonality. Because multi-region sequencing of the tumors was not done, intratumor heterogeneity could not be ruled out. Of the top 100 tumor clones, a median of 57 were detected in paired uninvolved adjacent lung; 28 were also among that lung's top 100. Uninvolved tumor-adjacent lung showed the highest T cell clonality, higher than tumor, which suggests more focused antigenic responses in the uninvolved tumor-adjacent lung. Because of the exploratory design, TCR variables were selected using unadjusted p-values without false-discovery rate correction.

TCR beta CDR3 regions were sequenced from DNA using the immunoSEQ Assay. The paper's data handling went like this. T cell density was computed as TCR beta template counts normalized to usable DNA estimated by amplifying housekeeping genes. Richness was estimated using the preseqR package, with extrapolation to 400,000 templates for PBMC samples and to 120,000 templates for tissue samples. Clonality was defined by subtracting Pielou's evenness from one. To identify tissue-enriched TCRs, differential abundance testing was run on productive amino-acid clonotypes with a minimum total count of 5 and an alpha of 0.1. Repertoire overlap between compartments was quantified with the Jaccard Index and Morisita Overlap Index. GLIPH clustered TCR beta CDR3s with public tetramer-defined viral CDR3s; viral motifs required at least three viral sequences plus V-gene enrichment. TCRdb mirrors the immuneACCESS table, restricted to in-frame sequences. Some clones are absent from its copies; in checked studies, under half trace to an unresolved V gene, and the reason for the others is unknown. That table is the source of V, J and clone size, and D and trimming were worked out from the DNA. This sample gives about 83,000 clones in total; 65% to 85% of them show up just once. The ten largest clonotypes hold roughly 9% of the sample.

At diagnosis, peripheral blood, uninvolved tumor-adjacent lung and tumor were collected and were preserved as a mix of fresh-frozen and FFPE material. For TCR repertoire profiling, blood samples were analyzed in the form of peripheral blood mononuclear cells. The sequence derives from a female donor older than 55 with stage I lung adenocarcinoma. This chain is built from TRBV7-9 and TRBJ1-2, and 7 junctional nucleotides match TRBD1. The material sequenced was peripheral blood, taken before any cancer treatment. Here the CDR3 is given as CASGPTGTLYGYTF. The nucleotides are TGTGCCAGCGGCCCGACAGGGACCCTCTATGGCTACACCTTC.